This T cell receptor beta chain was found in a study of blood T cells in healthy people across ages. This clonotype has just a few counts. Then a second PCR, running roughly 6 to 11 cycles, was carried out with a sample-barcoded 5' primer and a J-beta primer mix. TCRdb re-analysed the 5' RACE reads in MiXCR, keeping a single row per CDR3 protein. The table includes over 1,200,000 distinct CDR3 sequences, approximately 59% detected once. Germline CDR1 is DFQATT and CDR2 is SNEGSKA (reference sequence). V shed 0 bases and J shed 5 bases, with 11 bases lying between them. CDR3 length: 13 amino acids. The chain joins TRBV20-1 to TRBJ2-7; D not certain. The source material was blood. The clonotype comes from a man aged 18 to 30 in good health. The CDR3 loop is CSAREVDGNEQYF. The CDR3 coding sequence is TGCAGTGCTAGAGAAGTCGATGGCAACGAGCAGTACTTC.